This T cell receptor beta chain comes out of a study of T cell responses to AZD1222 COVID-19 vaccine (dated by TCRdb to the early 2020s). Concerning the study at large: AZD1222 recipients given second doses at about 4 weeks or at about 12 weeks were pooled, since spike-specific TCR depth and breadth were not found to differ between the two schedules. Trial participants were enrolled by age into subgroups of 18-55, 56-69 and 70-plus years, and around 150, 28 and 57 TCR-sequenced participants, respectively, were included in these subgroups. TCR sequencing covered some 240 trial participants: about 210 given two doses of AZD1222 and about 26 given two doses of MenACWY control vaccine. What the work shows at the level of the full study, not this receptor alone: The vaccine-associated CD4 TCRs covered the entire spike protein, and the dominant responses fell in regions 160-218 and 743-854. After two AZD1222 doses, both the breadth and the depth of spike-specific TCRs were significantly higher than at day 0 and than in MenACWY recipients. Reportedly, almost half of the unique spike-specific TCRs recognized epitopes lying outside the regions that are mutated in the B.1.351 and B.1.1.7 variants. Only five to seven AZD1222 recipients were SARS-CoV-2 seropositive at baseline, limiting conclusions about previously exposed vaccinees. The 56-69-year group was small, and its depth increase did not reach significance, likely because of low power. Because no day 14 peak-response samples were available, repertoires were characterized only after the peak T cell response. Most participants were white British and females outnumbered males, and the authors suggested that clonal diversity may have been underestimated.

With respect to this clone: Its antigen is unknown. The input lacks base qualities; no much larger clone sits a single base away.

The time point label here, explained by the study, means: baseline before first vaccination. Vaccinee samples came from UK trials COV001 and COV002, including a single-blind randomized controlled phase 2/3 trial of AZD1222 (ChAdOx1 nCoV-19) in healthy adults. For TCRbeta chain sequencing, PBMC samples from trial participants were taken at day 0 and at day 28 after the second dose. The CDR3 regions of human TCRbeta chains were analyzed by immunosequencing. In the source study's methods: TCRs in the repertoires were compared against a reference library of SARS-CoV-2-specific TCRs that had been generated with the MIRA antigen-specificity platform. Breadth was defined as the fraction of unique TCRs that were SARS-CoV-2-associated. Depth was defined as the fraction of total T cells that were SARS-CoV-2-associated. Using the MIRA data, each spike-specific TCR was mapped to the spike region that the TCR reacts to and placed in a CD4 or CD8 class. Log10-transformed breadth and depth values were compared by one-way ANOVA with Sidak's multiple comparisons tests. Imported from immuneACCESS, the table was reduced by TCRdb to in-frame sequences with V and J called. These copies leave out some clones; in studies compared against another copy, an unresolved V gene accounts for under half, and the cause of the remainder is not known. The D gene and trimming were derived from the DNA, and the V and J assignments and clone size from that table. Recorded for this sample are fewer than 200,000 clones; 75% to 90% of them occurred a single time. About 6% of the sample is held by the ten biggest clonotypes.

CDR1 and CDR2 are drawn from the germline V gene: ENHRY, SYGVKD. V loses 4 bases at its end and J loses 0 bases; junction bases beyond the gene matches: 6. The CDR3, cysteine through phenylalanine, is 16 amino acids long. The CDR3 DNA has 48 bases and is translated from base 1. This sequence originates from an adult in good health. The sequence is built from TRBV10-3 and TRBJ2-3; 8 bases in the junction line up with TRBD1. Sequencing was performed on peripheral blood, taken on day 0 of AZD1222 vaccination. In nucleotide form, the sequence is TGTGCCATCAGTGCCCACAGGGGGGATAGCACAGATACGCAGTATTTT. This encodes CAISAHRGDSTDTQYF.